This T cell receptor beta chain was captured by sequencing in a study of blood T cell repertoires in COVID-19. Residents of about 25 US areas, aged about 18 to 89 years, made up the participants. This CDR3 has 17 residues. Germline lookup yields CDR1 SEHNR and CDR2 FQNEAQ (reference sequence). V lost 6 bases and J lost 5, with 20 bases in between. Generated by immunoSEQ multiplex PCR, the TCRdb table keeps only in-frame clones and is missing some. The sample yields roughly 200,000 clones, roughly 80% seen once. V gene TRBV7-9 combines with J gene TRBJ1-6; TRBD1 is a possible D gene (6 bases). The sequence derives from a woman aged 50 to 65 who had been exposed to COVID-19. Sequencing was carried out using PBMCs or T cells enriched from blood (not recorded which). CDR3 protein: CASSPPGGPLNNSPLHF. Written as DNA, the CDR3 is TGTGCCAGCAGTCCACCCGGGGGGCCACTAAATAATTCACCCCTCCACTTT. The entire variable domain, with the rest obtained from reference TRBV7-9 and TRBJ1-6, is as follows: DTGVSQNPRHKITKRGQNVTFRCDPISEHNRLYWYRQTLGQGPEFLTYFQNEAQLEKSRLLSDRFSAERPKGSFSTLEIQRTEQGDSAMYLCASSPPGGPLNNSPLHFGNGTRLTVT.